Listed below are T cell receptor beta chains from one sample, sequenced in a study of brain T cells in children with intractable seizures. Repertoires were generated with immunoSEQ multiplex PCR, while TCRdb's copy carries only in-frame clones and drops some. Among tens of thousands of clones listed, about 90% were seen once. The specimen comprised peripheral blood, sampled at surgery. The origin of the receptors is a girl aged 2-10 years with Rasmussen encephalitis and intractable seizures. Each CDR3 is given with its conserved first and last residue. Each record gives: V gene, D gene, J gene, clone size, CDR3 protein, CDR3 DNA. The D gene is left open where the match is weak. Part of the rows lack a size; the others show once, few, many or a class for expanded clones.

>TRBV27|-|TRBJ1-3|-
CASQQGNTIYF
TGTGCCTCGCAGCAGGGGAACACCATATATTTT
>TRBV6-1|-|TRBJ1-4|-
CASSDGTSPLHEKLFF
TGTGCCAGCAGTGACGGGACCTCCCCACTCCATGAAAAACTGTTTTTT
>TRBV4-1|-|TRBJ1-2|few
CASSPDGDGYTF
TGCGCCAGCAGCCCCGACGGTGATGGCTACACCTTC
>TRBV27|-|TRBJ2-2|-
CASSFDGGNTGELFF
TGTGCCAGCAGTTTTGACGGGGGGAACACCGGGGAGCTGTTTTTT
>TRBV11-3|-|TRBJ2-7|-
CASSPQGFGLAEESYEQYF
TGTGCCAGCAGCCCACAGGGCTTTGGTCTAGCGGAGGAATCATACGAGCAGTACTTC
>TRBV13|TRBD1|TRBJ2-3|-
CASSRPETGPQDTQYF
TGTGCCAGCAGCCGACCTGAGACAGGGCCCCAAGATACGCAGTATTTT
>TRBV2|-|TRBJ1-1|once
CASSEASGGPNTEAFF
TGTGCCAGCAGTGAAGCCTCGGGAGGGCCGAACACTGAAGCTTTCTTT
>TRBV19|-|TRBJ1-1|-
CASSKVEAEAFF
TGTGCCAGTAGTAAAGTCGAGGCTGAAGCTTTCTTT
>TRBV19|TRBD1|TRBJ1-1|-
CASSAFDRDEAFF
TGTGCCAGTAGTGCCTTTGACAGGGACGAAGCTTTCTTT
>TRBV7-9|TRBD1|TRBJ1-5|-
CASSPSGTGNQPQHF
TGTGCCAGCAGCCCCTCGGGGACAGGGAATCAGCCCCAGCATTTT
>TRBV6-5|-|TRBJ2-1|-
CASSYSTGDRKFF
TGTGCCAGCAGTTACTCGACGGGAGATCGCAAGTTCTTC
>TRBV29-1|-|TRBJ2-1|once
CSVSKGGGSNNEQFF
TGCAGCGTTAGTAAAGGGGGAGGGTCGAACAATGAGCAGTTCTTC
>TRBV27|-|TRBJ1-1|-
CASSRSFNTEAFF
TGTGCCAGCAGCAGATCCTTTAACACTGAAGCTTTCTTT
>TRBV28|-|TRBJ1-3|-
CALSPGAGSGNTIYF
TGTGCCCTCAGTCCAGGGGCAGGGTCTGGAAACACCATATATTTT
>TRBV9|-|TRBJ1-2|-
CASSVVGGHGYTF
TGTGCCAGCAGCGTAGTAGGGGGGCACGGCTACACCTTC
>TRBV6-5|-|TRBJ2-1|-
CASTHSYNEQFF
TGTGCCAGCACCCACTCTTACAATGAGCAGTTCTTC
>TRBV19|-|TRBJ2-5|-
CASSTQKRETQYF
TGTGCCAGTAGTACTCAGAAAAGGGAGACCCAGTACTTC
>TRBV30|TRBD1|TRBJ1-4|once
CAWRGQGQEKLFF
TGTGCCTGGAGAGGACAGGGGCAAGAAAAACTGTTTTTT
>TRBV6-5|-|TRBJ2-3|-
CASSFLGSTDTQYF
TGTGCCAGCAGTTTTCTCGGAAGCACAGATACGCAGTATTTT
>TRBV6-6|-|TRBJ1-1|-
CASSRPPGLMNTEAFF
TGTGCCAGCAGTCGTCCCCCCGGGCTCATGAACACTGAAGCTTTCTTT
>TRBV6-5|-|TRBJ2-7|-
CASSYSSLAKPYEQYF
TGTGCCAGCAGTTACTCTAGCCTAGCGAAACCCTACGAGCAGTACTTC
>TRBV6-2/TRBV6-3|TRBD2|TRBJ2-3|-
CASSSLLAVTDTQYF
TGTGCCAGCAGTTCCTTACTAGCGGTAACAGATACGCAGTATTTT
>TRBV11-2|TRBD1|TRBJ2-5|-
CASSRTGGFEETQYF
TGTGCCAGCAGCCGTACAGGGGGCTTTGAAGAGACCCAGTACTTC
>TRBV3-1/TRBV3-2|-|TRBJ2-1|-
CASSQEVALSGSEQFF
TGTGCCAGCAGCCAAGAAGTGGCCTTAAGTGGGAGTGAGCAGTTCTTC
>TRBV24-1|TRBD2|TRBJ2-1|-
CATSEASGDNEQFF
TGTGCCACCAGTGAGGCTAGCGGGGACAATGAGCAGTTCTTC